This TCR beta chain was sequenced for a study of technical replicates of blood from several donors (dated by TCRdb to the late 2010s). With respect to this clone: No cognate antigen has been identified for it. It has no much larger one-base neighbor in the sample; base qualities were not kept.

Taken from cysteine to phenylalanine, the CDR3 has 12 residues. Of the read, only the CDR3 DNA is kept; its 36 bases are in frame from base 1. According to the germline V gene (reference sequence), CDR1 reads GTSNPN and CDR2 reads SVGIG. V and J lose 1 base and 4 bases, and a span of 8 bases separates them. The library was generated by the immunoSEQ multiplex PCR assay. The clones in this table, taken by TCRdb from immuneACCESS, are in-frame only. Not every clone is retained; where verified, under half of the shortfall comes from an unresolved V gene, and the cause of the rest is unknown. The sample contains tens of thousands of clones, about 91% of them found a single time. The ten biggest clones cover 0.2% to 0.25% of the sample.

This sequence originates from a human donor in good health. Rearrangement joined TRBV30 to TRBJ2-7, with a weak D call of TRBD2 (7 bases match). Sequenced sample: T cells isolated from PBMCs. The DNA reads as follows: TGTGCCTGGAGTGAGGGGGGGTACGAGCAGTACTTC. This gives the protein CAWSEGGYEQYF.